This T cell receptor (beta chain) comes out of a study of blood T cell repertoires in COVID-19 (dated by TCRdb to 2020 to 2021). In the study overall: The collaborator samples originated in the United States, Italy and Spain and spanned the acute and convalescent phases of COVID-19. The prospective study material was composed of cDNA or gDNA derived from T cells, B-cell-depleted T cells, or PBMCs. Subjects who had been exposed to COVID-19, were actively infected with it, or had recovered from it provided the deeply sampled blood TCRbeta repertoires that made up the dataset. A freely available public database, intended as a resource for researchers studying the immune response to SARS-CoV-2, is where the repertoires were released. Samples were obtained from the ongoing ImmuneRACE study (first 160 participants) and from some 1,300 subjects provided by 6 global collaborators. Nearly every sample came with metadata listing a de-identified subject ID, COVID-19 status, age in years and sex. Where available, HLA class I and class II types were obtained from metadata supplied by the sample provider rather than from assay-based typing. Overall study results and their limits: The amount of clinical and demographic metadata varied by source and participant and was provided uncurated.

In Seattle, one collaborating source enrolled patients while the infection was active and tracked those patients longitudinally over the course of disease. The collaborating institutions used their own protocols to collect whole blood in K2EDTA tubes. For TCRbeta analysis, collaborators shipped samples as frozen whole blood, isolated PBMCs, or DNA extracted from either of those sample types. The CDR3 measures 12 amino acids from cysteine to phenylalanine. Only the CDR3 region is kept as DNA, spanning 36 bases read in frame from base 1. After removal of 3 bases from V and 10 bases from J, the junction retains 2 bases not matched to a gene. The germline V gene encodes CDR1 KGHDR and CDR2 SFDVKD. TCRbeta CDR3 regions were amplified from genomic DNA using the immunoSEQ Assay, a bias-controlled multiplex PCR. On the authors' methods: Within the assay, amplification of reference gene primers was used to estimate how many nucleated cells each sample contained. To quantify the absolute abundance of each unique TCRbeta CDR3 rearrangement, sequence reads were collapsed and filtered. Productive Simpson clonality was computed per sample as the square root of Simpson's diversity index over productive rearrangements. TCRdb provides this immuneACCESS table in a form limited to in-frame rearrangements. Some clones are lacking; in checked studies, under half of them reflect an unresolved V gene, and why the rest are absent is not known. That table is the source of V, J and clone size, and D and trimming were worked out from the DNA. Recorded for this sample are roughly 200,000 clones; about 88% of them occurred a single time. The top ten constitute about a tenth of the sample.

This clone appeared once. What this receptor recognizes is not known. Base qualities are not provided; no much larger clone lies one nucleotide away. Recombination linked TRBV24-1 to TRBJ2-5; 9 central nucleotides agree with TRBD1. Sample: peripheral blood. The sequence was obtained from a woman between 45 and 60 years old with COVID-19, enrolled during active disease. Read as DNA, the sequence is TGTGCCACCAGTGATACAGGGGGCGACCAGTACTTC. This gives the protein CATSDTGGDQYF.